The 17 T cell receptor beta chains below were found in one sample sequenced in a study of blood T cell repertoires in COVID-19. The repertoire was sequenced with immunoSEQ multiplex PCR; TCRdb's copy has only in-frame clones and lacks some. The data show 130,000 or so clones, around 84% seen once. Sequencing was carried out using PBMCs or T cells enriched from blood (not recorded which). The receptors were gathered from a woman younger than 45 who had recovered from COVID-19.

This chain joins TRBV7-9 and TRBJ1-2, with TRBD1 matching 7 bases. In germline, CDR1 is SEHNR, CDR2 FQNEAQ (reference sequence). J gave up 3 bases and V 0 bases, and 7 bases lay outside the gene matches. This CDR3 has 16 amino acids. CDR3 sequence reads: CASSLARVGGDYGYTF. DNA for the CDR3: TGTGCCAGCAGCTTAGCGCGGGTAGGGGGCGACTATGGCTACACCTTC. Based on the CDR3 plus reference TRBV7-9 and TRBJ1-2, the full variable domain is DTGVSQNPRHKITKRGQNVTFRCDPISEHNRLYWYRQTLGQGPEFLTYFQNEAQLEKSRLLSDRFSAERPKGSFSTLEIQRTEQGDSAMYLCASSLARVGGDYGYTFGSGTRLTVV.

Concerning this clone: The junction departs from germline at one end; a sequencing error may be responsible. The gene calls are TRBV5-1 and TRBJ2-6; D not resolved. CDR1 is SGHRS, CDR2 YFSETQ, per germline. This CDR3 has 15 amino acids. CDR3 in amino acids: CASSLDHSRANVLTF. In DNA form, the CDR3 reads TGCGCCAGCAGCTTGGATCACTCTAGGGCCAACGTCCTGACTTTC.

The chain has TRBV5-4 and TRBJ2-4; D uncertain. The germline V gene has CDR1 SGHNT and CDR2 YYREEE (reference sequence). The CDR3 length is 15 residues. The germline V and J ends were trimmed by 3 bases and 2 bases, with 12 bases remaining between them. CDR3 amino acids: CASSSIPGTKNIQYF. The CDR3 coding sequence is TGTGCCAGCAGCTCGATACCAGGTACCAAAAACATTCAGTACTTC.

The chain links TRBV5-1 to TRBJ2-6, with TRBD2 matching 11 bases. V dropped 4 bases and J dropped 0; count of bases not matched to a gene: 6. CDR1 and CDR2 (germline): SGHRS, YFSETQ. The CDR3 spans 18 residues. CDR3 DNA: TGCGCCAGCAGCCCGGGGACTAGCGGCAACTCTGGGGCCAACGTCCTGACTTTC. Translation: CASSPGTSGNSGANVLTF.

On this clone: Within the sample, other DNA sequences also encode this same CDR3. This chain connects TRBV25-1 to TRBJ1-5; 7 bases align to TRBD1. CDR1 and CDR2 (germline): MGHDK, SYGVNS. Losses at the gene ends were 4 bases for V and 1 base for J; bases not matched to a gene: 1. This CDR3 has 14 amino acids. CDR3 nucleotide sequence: TGTGCCAGCAGTGTGACAGGGAGCAATCAGCCCCAGCATTTT. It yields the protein CASSVTGSNQPQHF. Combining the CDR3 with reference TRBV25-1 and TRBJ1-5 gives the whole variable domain EADIYQTPRYLVIGTGKKITLECSQTMGHDKMYWYQQDPGMELHLIHYSYGVNSTEKGDLSSESTVSRIRTEHFPLTLESARPSHTSQYLCASSVTGSNQPQHFGDGTRLSIL.

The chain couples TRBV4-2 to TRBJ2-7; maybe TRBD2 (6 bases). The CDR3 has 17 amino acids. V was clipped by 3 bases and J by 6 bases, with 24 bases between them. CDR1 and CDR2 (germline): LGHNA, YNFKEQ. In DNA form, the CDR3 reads TGTGCCAGCAGCCAGGTGGGGACTCCCTTCATCGGGATCGAGCAGTACTTC. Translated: CASSQVGTPFIGIEQYF.

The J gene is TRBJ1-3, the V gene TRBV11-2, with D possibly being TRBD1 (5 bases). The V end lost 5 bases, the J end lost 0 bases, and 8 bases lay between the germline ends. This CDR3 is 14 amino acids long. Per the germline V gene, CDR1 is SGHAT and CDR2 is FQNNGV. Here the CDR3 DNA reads TGTGCCAGCAGCCCGACAGCCTCTGGAAACACCATATATTTT. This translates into CASSPTASGNTIYF.

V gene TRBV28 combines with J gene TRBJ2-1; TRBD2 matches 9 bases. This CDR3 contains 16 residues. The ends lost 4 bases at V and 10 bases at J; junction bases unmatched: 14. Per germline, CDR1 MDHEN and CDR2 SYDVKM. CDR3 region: CASSYPGLAAEGEQFF. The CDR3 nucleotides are TGTGCCAGCAGTTACCCGGGACTAGCAGCCGAAGGGGAGCAGTTCTTC. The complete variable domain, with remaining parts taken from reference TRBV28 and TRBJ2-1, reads DVKVTQSSRYLVKRTGEKVFLECVQDMDHENMFWYRQDPGLGLRLIYFSYDVKMKEKGDIPEGYSVSREKKERFSLILESASTNQTSMYLCASSYPGLAAEGEQFFGPGTRLTVL.

The CDR3 region has the DNA TGTGCCAGCAGCTTAGGCCTAGCGGACTACAATGAGCAGTTCTTC. It yields the protein CASSLGLADYNEQFF. V usage is TRBV7-3 and J usage is TRBJ2-1; 7 bases are a match to TRBD2. V lost 2 bases and J lost 3; bases outside the gene matches: 4. The length of the CDR3 is 15 residues. The germline V gene encodes CDR1 SGHTA and CDR2 FQGTGA.

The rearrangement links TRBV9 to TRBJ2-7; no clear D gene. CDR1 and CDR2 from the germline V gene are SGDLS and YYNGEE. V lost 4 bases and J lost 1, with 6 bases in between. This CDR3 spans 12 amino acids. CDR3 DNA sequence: TGTGCCAGCAGCCCTAATTCCTACGAGCAGTACTTC. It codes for CASSPNSYEQYF. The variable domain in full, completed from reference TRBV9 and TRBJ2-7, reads DSGVTQTPKHLITATGQRVTLRCSPRSGDLSVYWYQQSLDQGLQFLIQYYNGEERAKGNILERFSAQQFPDLHSELNLSSLELGDSALYFCASSPNSYEQYFGPGTRLTVT.

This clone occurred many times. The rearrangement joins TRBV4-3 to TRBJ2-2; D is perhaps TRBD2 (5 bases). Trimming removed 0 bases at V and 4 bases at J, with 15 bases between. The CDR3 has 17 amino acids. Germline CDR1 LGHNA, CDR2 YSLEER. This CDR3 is CASSQDPTSPGTGELFF. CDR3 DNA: TGCGCCAGCAGCCAAGACCCAACTAGTCCCGGCACCGGGGAGCTGTTTTTT.

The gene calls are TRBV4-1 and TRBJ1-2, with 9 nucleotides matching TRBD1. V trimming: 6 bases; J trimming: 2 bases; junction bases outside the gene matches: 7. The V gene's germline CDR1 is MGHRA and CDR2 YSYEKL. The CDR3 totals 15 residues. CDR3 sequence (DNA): TGCGCCAGCAGACAGGTCGGGACAGGGAACTATGGCTACACCTTC. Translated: CASRQVGTGNYGYTF.

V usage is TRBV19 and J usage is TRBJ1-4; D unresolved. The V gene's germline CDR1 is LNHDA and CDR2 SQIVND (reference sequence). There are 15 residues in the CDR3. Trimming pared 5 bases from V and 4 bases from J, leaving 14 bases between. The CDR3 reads CASSAGGALNEKLFF. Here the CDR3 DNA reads TGTGCCAGTAGTGCCGGAGGAGCTCTTAATGAAAAACTGTTTTTT.

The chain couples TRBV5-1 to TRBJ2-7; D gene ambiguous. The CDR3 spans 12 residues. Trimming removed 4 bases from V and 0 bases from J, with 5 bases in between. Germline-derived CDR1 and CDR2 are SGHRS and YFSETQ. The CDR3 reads CASSASSYEQYF. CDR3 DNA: TGCGCCAGCAGCGCGAGCTCCTACGAGCAGTACTTC.

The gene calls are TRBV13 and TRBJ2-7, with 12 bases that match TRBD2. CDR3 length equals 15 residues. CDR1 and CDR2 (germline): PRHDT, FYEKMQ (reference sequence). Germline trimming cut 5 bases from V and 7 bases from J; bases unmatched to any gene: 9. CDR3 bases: TGTGCCAGCAGCCTCACTAGCGGGAGGACTCGGGAGCAGTACTTC. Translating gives CASSLTSGRTREQYF.

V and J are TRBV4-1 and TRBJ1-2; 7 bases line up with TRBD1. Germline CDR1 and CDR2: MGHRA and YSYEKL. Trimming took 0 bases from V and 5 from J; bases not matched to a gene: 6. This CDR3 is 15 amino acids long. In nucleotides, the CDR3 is TGCGCCAGCAGCCAAGATAGAACAGGGGATTATGGCTACACCTTC. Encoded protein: CASSQDRTGDYGYTF.

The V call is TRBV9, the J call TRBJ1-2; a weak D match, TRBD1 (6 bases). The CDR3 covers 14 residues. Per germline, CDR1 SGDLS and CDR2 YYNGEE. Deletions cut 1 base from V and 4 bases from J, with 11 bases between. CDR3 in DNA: TGTGCCAGCAGCGTACAGGGGATAGGCTATGGCTACACCTTC. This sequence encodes CASSVQGIGYGYTF.